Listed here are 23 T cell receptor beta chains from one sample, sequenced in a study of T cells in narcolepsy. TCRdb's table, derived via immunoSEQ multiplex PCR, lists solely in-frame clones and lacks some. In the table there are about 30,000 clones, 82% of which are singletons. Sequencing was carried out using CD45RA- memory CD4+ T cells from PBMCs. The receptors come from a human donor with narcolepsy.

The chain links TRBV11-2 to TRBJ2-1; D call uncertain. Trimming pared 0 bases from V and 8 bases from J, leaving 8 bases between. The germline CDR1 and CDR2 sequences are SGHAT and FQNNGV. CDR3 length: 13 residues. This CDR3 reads CASSLELVHEQFF. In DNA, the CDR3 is TGTGCCAGCAGCTTAGAACTGGTTCATGAGCAGTTCTTC.

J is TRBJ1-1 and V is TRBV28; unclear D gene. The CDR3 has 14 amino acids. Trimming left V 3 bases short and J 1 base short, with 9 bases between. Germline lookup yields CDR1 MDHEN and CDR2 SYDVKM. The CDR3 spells CASSFRQRNTEAFF. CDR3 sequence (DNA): TGTGCCAGCAGTTTCCGGCAGCGGAACACTGAAGCTTTCTTT.

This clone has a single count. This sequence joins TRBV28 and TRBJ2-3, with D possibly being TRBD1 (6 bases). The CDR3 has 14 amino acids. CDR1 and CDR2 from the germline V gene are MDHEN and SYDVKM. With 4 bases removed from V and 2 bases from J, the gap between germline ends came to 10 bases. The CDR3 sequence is CASSSGETTDTQYF. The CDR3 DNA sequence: TGTGCCAGCAGTTCAGGGGAGACCACAGATACGCAGTATTTT.

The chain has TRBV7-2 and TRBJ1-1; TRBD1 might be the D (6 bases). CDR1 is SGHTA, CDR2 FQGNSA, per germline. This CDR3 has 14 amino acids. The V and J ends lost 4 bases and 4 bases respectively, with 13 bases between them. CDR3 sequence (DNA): TGTGCCAGCAGCTACAGGGATTTGAGCACTGAAGCTTTCTTT. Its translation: CASSYRDLSTEAFF.

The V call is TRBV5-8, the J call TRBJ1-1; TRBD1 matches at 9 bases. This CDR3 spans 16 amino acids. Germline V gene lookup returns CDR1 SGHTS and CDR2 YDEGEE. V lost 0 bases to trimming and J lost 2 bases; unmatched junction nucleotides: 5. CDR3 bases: TGTGCCAGCAGCTTGGCCTGGACAGGGGATAACACTGAAGCTTTCTTT. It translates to CASSLAWTGDNTEAFF.

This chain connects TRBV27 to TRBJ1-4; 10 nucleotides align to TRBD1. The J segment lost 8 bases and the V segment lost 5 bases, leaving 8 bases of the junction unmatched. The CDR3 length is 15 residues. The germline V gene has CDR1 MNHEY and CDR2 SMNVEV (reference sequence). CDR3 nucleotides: TGTGCCAGCAGTCTATGGGGGACAGGGGACGAAAAACTGTTTTTT. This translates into CASSLWGTGDEKLFF.

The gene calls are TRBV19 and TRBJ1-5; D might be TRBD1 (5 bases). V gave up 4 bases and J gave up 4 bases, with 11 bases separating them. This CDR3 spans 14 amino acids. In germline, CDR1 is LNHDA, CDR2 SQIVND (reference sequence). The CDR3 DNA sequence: TGTGCCAGTAGTAAATTTGGGGGGAATCAGCCCCAGCATTTT. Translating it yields CASSKFGGNQPQHF.

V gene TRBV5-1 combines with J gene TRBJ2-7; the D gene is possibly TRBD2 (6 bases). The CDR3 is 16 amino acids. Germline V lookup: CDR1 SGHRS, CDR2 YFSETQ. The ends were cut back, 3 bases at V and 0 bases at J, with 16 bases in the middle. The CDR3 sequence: CASSSNTGLSSYEQYF. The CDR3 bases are TGCGCCAGCAGCTCGAACACGGGACTGAGCTCCTACGAGCAGTACTTC.

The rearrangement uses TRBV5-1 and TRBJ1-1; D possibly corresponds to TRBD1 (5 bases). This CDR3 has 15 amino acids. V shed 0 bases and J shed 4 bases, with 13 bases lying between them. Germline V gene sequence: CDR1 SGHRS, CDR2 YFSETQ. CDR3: CASSLAQGESTEAFF. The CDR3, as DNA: TGCGCCAGCAGCTTGGCTCAGGGTGAGAGCACTGAAGCTTTCTTT. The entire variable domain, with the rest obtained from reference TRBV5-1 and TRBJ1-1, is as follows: KAGVTQTPRYLIKTRGQQVTLSCSPISGHRSVSWYQQTPGQGLQFLFEYFSETQRNKGNFPGRFSGRQFSNSRSEMNVSTLELGDSALYLCASSLAQGESTEAFFGQGTRLTVV.

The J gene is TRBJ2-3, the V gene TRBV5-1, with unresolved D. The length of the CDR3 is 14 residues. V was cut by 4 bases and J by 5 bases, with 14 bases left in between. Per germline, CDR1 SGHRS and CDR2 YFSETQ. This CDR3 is CASSALPTVDTQYF. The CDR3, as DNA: TGCGCCAGCAGCGCGCTTCCGACCGTAGATACGCAGTATTTT.

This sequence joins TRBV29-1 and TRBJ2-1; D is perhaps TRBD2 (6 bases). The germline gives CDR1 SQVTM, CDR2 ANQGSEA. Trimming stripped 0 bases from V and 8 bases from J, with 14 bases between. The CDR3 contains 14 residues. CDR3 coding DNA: TGCAGCGTTGAAGATGCGGCGGGGTCAGATGAGCAGTTCTTC. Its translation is CSVEDAAGSDEQFF.

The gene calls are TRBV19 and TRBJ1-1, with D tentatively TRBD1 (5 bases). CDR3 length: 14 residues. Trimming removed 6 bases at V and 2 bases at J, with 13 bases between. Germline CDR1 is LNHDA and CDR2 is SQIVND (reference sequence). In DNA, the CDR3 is TGTGCCAGTAGAACAAGGGGCGGAAACACTGAAGCTTTCTTT. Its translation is CASRTRGGNTEAFF.

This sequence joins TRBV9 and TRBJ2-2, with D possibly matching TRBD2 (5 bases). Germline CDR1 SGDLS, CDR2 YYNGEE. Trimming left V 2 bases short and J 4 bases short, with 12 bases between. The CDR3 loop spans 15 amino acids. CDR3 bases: TGTGCCAGCAGCGTTCGGGGTGGGAGCACCGGGGAGCTGTTTTTT. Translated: CASSVRGGSTGELFF.

The CDR3 sequence: CASSVGPRDRPIPFTDTQYF. The CDR3 nucleotides are TGCGCCAGCAGCGTAGGGCCCCGGGACAGACCCATTCCATTCACAGATACGCAGTATTTT. J is TRBJ2-3 and V is TRBV5-1; 7 nucleotides match TRBD1. V dropped 4 bases and J dropped 2; count of bases not matched to a gene: 22. The CDR3 spans 20 residues. Germline CDR1 SGHRS, CDR2 YFSETQ.

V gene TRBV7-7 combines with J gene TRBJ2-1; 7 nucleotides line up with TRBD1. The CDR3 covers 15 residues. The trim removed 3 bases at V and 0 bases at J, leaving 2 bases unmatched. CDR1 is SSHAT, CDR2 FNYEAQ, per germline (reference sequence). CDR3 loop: CASSLTGSSYNEQFF. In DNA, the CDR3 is TGTGCCAGCAGCTTGACAGGGAGCTCCTACAATGAGCAGTTCTTC.

This CDR3 is CASSPLDEQYF. The CDR3 nucleotides read TGTGCCAGCAGCCCCCTCGACGAGCAGTACTTC. The chain couples TRBV7-9 to TRBJ2-7, with D unclear. Per germline, CDR1 SEHNR and CDR2 FQNEAQ (reference sequence). Between the trimmed V and J ends, which lost 5 bases and 5 bases, there was a span of 7 bases. CDR3 length equals 11 residues.

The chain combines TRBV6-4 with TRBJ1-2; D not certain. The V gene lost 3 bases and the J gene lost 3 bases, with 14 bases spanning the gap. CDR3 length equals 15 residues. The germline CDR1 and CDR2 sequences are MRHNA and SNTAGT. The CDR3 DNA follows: TGTGCCAGCAGTGAGCGGGGTGAAGGGTACTATGGCTACACCTTC. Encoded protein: CASSERGEGYYGYTF.

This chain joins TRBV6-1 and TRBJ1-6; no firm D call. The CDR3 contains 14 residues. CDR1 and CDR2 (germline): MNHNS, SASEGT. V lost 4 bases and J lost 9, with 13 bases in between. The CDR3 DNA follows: TGTGCCAGCAGTGTCGGCCCCCCAAGTTCACCCCTCCACTTT. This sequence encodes CASSVGPPSSPLHF.

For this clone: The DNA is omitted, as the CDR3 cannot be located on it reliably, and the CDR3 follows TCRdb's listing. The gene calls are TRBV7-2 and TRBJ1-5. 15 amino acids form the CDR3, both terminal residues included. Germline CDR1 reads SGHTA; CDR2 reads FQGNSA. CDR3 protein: CASSFRFGDRQPQHF.

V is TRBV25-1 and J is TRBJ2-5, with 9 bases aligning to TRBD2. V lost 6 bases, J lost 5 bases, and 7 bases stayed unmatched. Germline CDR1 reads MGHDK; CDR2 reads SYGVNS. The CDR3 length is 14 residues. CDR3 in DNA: TGTGCCAGCAGGACTAGCGGAGGGGGGGAGACCCAGTACTTC. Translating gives CASRTSGGGETQYF. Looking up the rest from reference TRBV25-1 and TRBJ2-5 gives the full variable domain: EADIYQTPRYLVIGTGKKITLECSQTMGHDKMYWYQQDPGMELHLIHYSYGVNSTEKGDLSSESTVSRIRTEHFPLTLESARPSHTSQYLCASRTSGGGETQYFGPGTRLLVL.

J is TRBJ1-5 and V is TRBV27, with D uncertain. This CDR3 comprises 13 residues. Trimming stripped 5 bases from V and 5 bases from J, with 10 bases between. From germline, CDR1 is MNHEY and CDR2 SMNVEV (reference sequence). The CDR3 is CASSPDGYQPQHF. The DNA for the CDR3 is TGTGCCAGCAGTCCCGACGGATATCAGCCCCAGCATTTT.

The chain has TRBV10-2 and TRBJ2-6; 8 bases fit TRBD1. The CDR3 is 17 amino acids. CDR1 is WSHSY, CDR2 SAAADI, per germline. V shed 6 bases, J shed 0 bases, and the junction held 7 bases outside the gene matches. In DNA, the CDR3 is TGCGCCAGCAGCGGAGGACAGGGAAGCTCTGGGGCCAACGTCCTGACTTTC. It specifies CASSGGQGSSGANVLTF.

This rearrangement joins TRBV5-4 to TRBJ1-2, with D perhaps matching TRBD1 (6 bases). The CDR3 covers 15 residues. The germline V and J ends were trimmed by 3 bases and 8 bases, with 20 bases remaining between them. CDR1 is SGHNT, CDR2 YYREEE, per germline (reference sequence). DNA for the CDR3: TGTGCCAGCAGCTCGACCGGGACACGGGGGGAAGGCTACACCTTC. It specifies CASSSTGTRGEGYTF.